The 19 T cell receptor beta chains below come from one sample, sequenced in a study of blood T cell repertoires in COVID-19. Profiled with immunoSEQ multiplex PCR; TCRdb holds only in-frame clones, not every one. The sample lists approximately 470,000 clones, 70% to 90% occurring once. Source material: peripheral blood. All receptors come from a human donor in a cohort sampled during active COVID-19.

About this clone: At the DNA level, this CDR3 is encoded by other sequences in the same sample as well. This sequence joins TRBV14 and TRBJ2-5; D not certain. There are 13 residues in the CDR3. The germline V and J ends were trimmed by 1 base and 1 base, with 4 bases remaining between them. From germline, CDR1 is SGHDN and CDR2 FVKESK. The CDR3 is CASSQALQETQYF. DNA for the CDR3: TGTGCCAGCAGCCAAGCCCTCCAAGAGACCCAGTACTTC.

The V gene is TRBV4-2, the J gene TRBJ2-6; 12 bases agree with TRBD2. V lost 0 bases to trimming and J lost 0 bases; unmatched junction nucleotides: 3. CDR1 is LGHNA, CDR2 YNFKEQ, per germline. The CDR3 consists of 19 residues. The CDR3 sequence: CASSQDLAGGGSGANVLTF. In DNA, the CDR3 is TGTGCCAGCAGCCAAGATCTAGCGGGAGGGGGCTCTGGGGCCAACGTCCTGACTTTC.

This chain links TRBV10-3 with TRBJ1-1; the D gene is possibly TRBD1 (5 bases). V was trimmed by 8 bases and J by 3 bases, leaving 16 bases between them. Germline V gene data show CDR1 as ENHRY and CDR2 as SYGVKD. The CDR3 consists of 14 residues. The CDR3: CAILPGRGDTEAFF. The CDR3 coding sequence is TGTGCCATCCTACCGGGACGGGGGGACACTGAAGCTTTCTTT.

The chain recombines TRBV3-1 (or the pseudogene TRBV3-2) with TRBJ1-3; D call uncertain. V gave up 0 bases and J gave up 1 base, with 10 bases separating them. Looked up from germline, CDR1 is LGHDT and CDR2 is YNNKEL (reference sequence). This CDR3 contains 16 residues. The CDR3 spells CASSQDTVTSGNTIYF. In nucleotides, the CDR3 is TGTGCCAGCAGCCAAGATACGGTTACGTCTGGAAACACCATATATTTT.

The chain links TRBV1 to TRBJ2-2; TRBD1, as called in the table, went unchecked against the DNA. TRBV1 is labeled a pseudogene. The CDR3 spans 16 residues. CDR3 residues: CTSSQDSGVSAGELFF. As DNA, the CDR3 is TGCACCAGCAGCCAAGATTCAGGGGTGTCCGCCGGGGAGCTGTTTTTT.

This clone was seen a single time. V gene TRBV27 combines with J gene TRBJ1-2; 7 bases map to TRBD1. J gave up 0 bases and V 4 bases, and 5 bases lay outside the gene matches. The CDR3 length is 15 residues. From germline, CDR1 is MNHEY and CDR2 SMNVEV (reference sequence). DNA of the CDR3: TGTGCCAGCAGTTACTCCGGGACAGCTAACTATGGCTACACCTTC. Protein product: CASSYSGTANYGYTF.

This chain uses TRBV6-5 with TRBJ2-1; the match to TRBD1 covers 9 bases. Germline V gives CDR1 MNHEY, CDR2 SVGAGI. This CDR3 has 15 residues. After removal of 5 bases from V and 10 bases from J, the junction contained 12 bases not matched to a gene. CDR3 region: CASSIGQGSSEEQFF. The CDR3 DNA is TGTGCCAGCAGTATAGGACAGGGGAGTTCAGAGGAGCAGTTCTTC.

The chain couples TRBV5-1 to TRBJ2-5; 8 bases match TRBD1. Germline V CDR1 and CDR2: SGHRS, YFSETQ. J lost 5 bases, V lost 0 bases, and 6 bases had no gene match. CDR3 length: 15 amino acids. CDR3 nucleotides: TGCGCCAGCAGCTTGGGTCAGGGGGCGAGGGAGACCCAGTACTTC. Translation: CASSLGQGARETQYF.

The rearrangement joins TRBV6-2 or TRBV6-3 to TRBJ2-7; 12 bases map to TRBD2. CDR1 is MNHEY and CDR2 is SVGEGT in the germline V gene. This CDR3 contains 18 residues. V was pared by 2 bases and J by 2 bases, with 10 bases of the junction left unmatched. The DNA for the CDR3 is TGTGCCAGCAGTTACCCTGGACTAGCGGGAAGATCGACCTACGAGCAGTACTTC. Translated, it gives CASSYPGLAGRSTYEQYF.

This clone was recorded a few times. This chain connects TRBV4-2 to TRBJ2-3; D gene uncertain. The V gene lost 0 bases and the J gene lost 4 bases, with 14 bases spanning the gap. The V gene's germline CDR1 is LGHNA and CDR2 YNFKEQ. The CDR3 consists of 16 residues. The CDR3 sequence is CASSQDDGRLADTQYF. CDR3 DNA: TGTGCCAGCAGCCAAGATGACGGCCGACTGGCAGATACGCAGTATTTT.

The chain uses TRBV15 and TRBJ2-1; 7 bases fit TRBD2. This CDR3 is 14 amino acids long. V shed 4 bases and J 7 bases; nucleotides not matched to a gene: 7. Germline CDR1 is LNHNV and CDR2 is YYDKDF (reference sequence). DNA for the CDR3: TGTGCCACCAGCAAAGGGAGGGCCGCGAATGAGCAGTTCTTC. Translating gives CATSKGRAANEQFF.

V and J are TRBV29-1 and TRBJ2-3; D is perhaps TRBD1 (6 bases). The V end lost 3 bases, the J end lost 3 bases, and 16 bases lay between the germline ends. CDR1 SQVTM and CDR2 ANQGSEA come from the germline V gene. The CDR3 loop spans 15 amino acids. CDR3 sequence reads: CSVDQGKGWTDTQYF. DNA for the CDR3: TGCAGCGTTGATCAGGGGAAGGGCTGGACAGATACGCAGTATTTT.

The chain uses TRBV15 and TRBJ2-4, with D maybe TRBD1 (6 bases). Germline V gene sequence: CDR1 LNHNV, CDR2 YYDKDF (reference sequence). V was clipped by 2 bases and J by 8 bases, with 13 bases between them. The CDR3 totals 14 residues. The CDR3 bases are TGTGCCACCAGCAGACCAGGGGTTGTGGACATTCAGTACTTC. Residues: CATSRPGVVDIQYF.

This clone was seen a single time. V usage is TRBV28 and J usage is TRBJ1-2, with 7 positions matching TRBD1. The V gene end was trimmed by 3 bases and the J gene end by 5 bases; junction bases not matched to a gene: 12. The CDR3 has 16 residues. CDR1 MDHEN and CDR2 SYDVKM come from the germline V gene. This CDR3 reads CASSLGGGTAIYGYTF. CDR3 nucleotides: TGTGCCAGCAGTTTGGGCGGCGGGACAGCCATTTATGGCTACACCTTC.

The CDR3 coding sequence is TGCGCCAGCAGCCAAGATGTTCGGGACAGGGCCCATGAGCAGTTCTTC. Translating it yields CASSQDVRDRAHEQFF. The J gene is TRBJ2-1, the V gene TRBV4-3; 9 bases match TRBD1. Trimming removed 0 bases from V and 8 bases from J; junction bases left unmatched: 8. Germline V CDR1 and CDR2: LGHNA, YSLEER. The CDR3 spans 16 residues.

This chain links TRBV2 with TRBJ2-1; D is possibly TRBD2 (6 bases). Trimming took off 7 bases at V and 4 bases at J, with 17 bases between the two ends. CDR3 size: 15 residues. Germline values: CDR1 SNHLY, CDR2 FYNNEI. This CDR3 reads CASTQGGPEYNEQFF. CDR3 nucleotide sequence: TGTGCCAGCACCCAAGGAGGGCCGGAGTACAATGAGCAGTTCTTC.

The chain couples TRBV9 to TRBJ2-7; a weak D match, TRBD1 (5 bases). This CDR3 contains 14 residues. V lost 4 bases, J lost 3 bases, and 14 bases lay in between. In germline, CDR1 is SGDLS, CDR2 YYNGEE. In DNA form, the CDR3 reads TGTGCCAGCAGCCCCCTACAGGCAAGCTACGAGCAGTACTTC. It codes for CASSPLQASYEQYF.

CDR3 coding DNA: TGTGCCACTGCTCGGCGGGAGAGCTCCTACAATGAGCAGTTCTTC. Its protein is CATARRESSYNEQFF. This sequence joins TRBV24-1 and TRBJ2-1; 7 positions match TRBD2. Germline V gene data show CDR1 as KGHDR and CDR2 as SFDVKD. This CDR3 is 15 amino acids long. Germline trimming cut 10 bases from V and 0 bases from J; bases unmatched to any gene: 8.

This chain joins TRBV19 and TRBJ1-6; 7 bases fit TRBD1. Germline lookup yields CDR1 LNHDA and CDR2 SQIVND (reference sequence). The CDR3 has 13 amino acids. The V and J ends lost 6 bases and 10 bases, in that order; junction bases with no gene match: 6. CDR3 DNA: TGTGCCAGTAGGGCTGACAGGGAGTCACCCCTCCACTTT. This sequence encodes CASRADRESPLHF.